These T cell receptor beta chains were read from a single sample in a study of control samples from healthy donors and cancer patients. Using immunoSEQ multiplex PCR, the repertoire was profiled, and TCRdb retains in-frame clones only, with some absent. Of several thousand clones listed, 75% to 95% were seen once; the top ten hold roughly 21%. Sequencing used PBMCs. The receptor set was obtained from a man between 60 and 70 years old with colorectal cancer. CDR3s include the opening cysteine and the closing phenylalanine or tryptophan. Fields, in order: V gene, clone size, J gene, D gene, CDR3 protein, CDR3 DNA. The D gene is left open where the match is weak. A clone size is listed for some rows: how often the clone was seen (once, few, many), or a class if it is expanded.

V: TRBV5-1
size: .
J: TRBJ2-1
D: TRBD1
CDR3: CASTQQGAISEQFF
DNA: TGCGCCAGCACCCAACAGGGGGCAATTAGTGAGCAGTTCTTC

V: TRBV5-6
size: .
J: TRBJ2-7
D: .
CDR3: CASSLALREQYF
DNA: TGTGCCAGCAGCTTGGCCTTGAGAGAGCAGTACTTC

V: TRBV5-1
size: .
J: TRBJ2-2
D: .
CDR3: CASSFIGGVAGELFF
DNA: TGCGCCAGCAGCTTCATTGGAGGGGTGGCCGGGGAGCTGTTTTTT

V: TRBV5-6
size: .
J: TRBJ1-1
D: .
CDR3: CASSLVQGRTEAFF
DNA: TGTGCCAGCAGCTTGGTACAGGGTCGCACTGAAGCTTTCTTT

V: TRBV5-8
size: once
J: TRBJ1-2
D: .
CDR3: CASSLGDPGAYGYTF
DNA: TGTGCCAGCAGCTTGGGGGACCCTGGGGCCTACGGCTACACCTTC

V: TRBV28
size: .
J: TRBJ2-7
D: TRBD1
CDR3: CASSLYGGTGVKFLWDEQYF
DNA: TGTGCCAGCAGTTTATACGGCGGGACAGGGGTGAAATTTTTATGGGACGAGCAGTACTTC

V: TRBV19
size: .
J: TRBJ2-7
D: TRBD1
CDR3: CASSITGGRPNEQYF
DNA: TGTGCCAGTAGTATAACAGGGGGGCGGCCAAACGAGCAGTACTTC

V: TRBV10-3
size: few
J: TRBJ2-3
D: TRBD2
CDR3: CAISEGLAGSTDTQYF
DNA: TGTGCCATCAGTGAGGGACTAGCGGGGTCCACAGATACGCAGTATTTT

V: TRBV10-3
size: .
J: TRBJ2-7
D: TRBD1
CDR3: CAIRAGTASYEQYF
DNA: TGTGCCATCAGGGCCGGGACAGCCTCCTACGAGCAGTACTTC

V: TRBV2
size: once
J: TRBJ1-6
D: .
CDR3: CASRGQSNSPLHF
DNA: TGTGCCAGCAGAGGGCAGTCTAATTCACCCCTCCACTTT

V: TRBV7-3
size: .
J: TRBJ2-7
D: TRBD1
CDR3: CASSPGTGIAYEQYF
DNA: TGTGCCAGCAGTCCCGGGACAGGGATCGCCTACGAGCAGTACTTC

V: TRBV9
size: .
J: TRBJ2-3
D: TRBD2
CDR3: CASSSGLALPTDTQYF
DNA: TGTGCCAGCAGCTCAGGACTAGCCCTCCCTACAGATACGCAGTATTTT

V: TRBV5-1
size: .
J: TRBJ2-2
D: .
CDR3: CASSFGIASTGELFF
DNA: TGCGCCAGCAGCTTTGGGATAGCGAGTACCGGGGAGCTGTTTTTT

V: TRBV6-2/TRBV6-3
size: .
J: TRBJ1-6
D: TRBD1
CDR3: CASSRTGVSLMAPLHF
DNA: TGTGCCAGCAGTCGGACAGGGGTTTCCCTCATGGCACCCCTCCACTTT

V: TRBV28
size: .
J: TRBJ1-1
D: TRBD1
CDR3: CASRGGQRTSEAFF
DNA: TGTGCCAGCAGGGGGGGACAGCGCACCTCTGAAGCTTTCTTT

V: TRBV9
size: .
J: TRBJ2-2
D: TRBD2
CDR3: CASSVYQAGGGTGELFF
DNA: TGTGCCAGCAGCGTATATCAAGCGGGGGGAGGTACCGGGGAGCTGTTTTTT

V: TRBV12-3/TRBV12-4
size: .
J: TRBJ1-1
D: TRBD1
CDR3: CASTIYPIRGAFF
DNA: TGTGCCAGCACAATCTATCCCATCAGGGGGGCTTTCTTT

V: TRBV5-1
size: .
J: TRBJ1-1
D: TRBD1
CDR3: CASRAGGVRNTEAFF
DNA: TGCGCGTCCAGGGCAGGGGGAGTGAGGAACACTGAAGCTTTCTTT

V: TRBV5-1
size: .
J: TRBJ2-3
D: TRBD2
CDR3: CASSPGLAESTDTQYF
DNA: TGCGCCAGCAGCCCGGGACTAGCGGAGAGCACAGATACGCAGTATTTT

V: TRBV5-4
size: .
J: TRBJ2-6
D: TRBD1
CDR3: CASSGTGDSGANVLTF
DNA: TGTGCCAGCAGCGGGACAGGGGACTCTGGGGCCAACGTCCTGACTTTC

V: TRBV5-1
size: .
J: TRBJ2-1
D: TRBD2
CDR3: CASSSSRGGRGYYNEQFF
DNA: TGCGCCAGCAGCTCCTCCCGAGGCGGGCGGGGGTACTACAATGAGCAGTTCTTC

V: TRBV6-2/TRBV6-3
size: .
J: TRBJ2-1
D: .
CDR3: CASSYSEGYNEQFF
DNA: TGTGCCAGCAGTTACTCGGAGGGATACAATGAGCAGTTCTTC

V: TRBV7-8
size: .
J: TRBJ1-1
D: .
CDR3: CASSLQGAEAFF
DNA: TGTGCCAGCAGCTTACAGGGAGCTGAAGCTTTCTTT

V: TRBV6-8
size: .
J: TRBJ2-7
D: TRBD1
CDR3: CATSPRDRSAEQYF
DNA: TGTGCCACCTCCCCCCGGGACAGGTCGGCCGAGCAGTACTTC

V: TRBV13
size: once
J: TRBJ2-7
D: .
CDR3: CASSFTRQQAYEQYF
DNA: TGTGCCAGCAGCTTTACCCGCCAGCAGGCGTACGAGCAGTACTTC

V: TRBV28
size: .
J: TRBJ1-5
D: .
CDR3: CASSFKGRWYSNQPQHF
DNA: TGTGCCAGCAGTTTCAAGGGCAGGTGGTATAGCAATCAGCCCCAGCATTTT

V: TRBV12-3/TRBV12-4
size: .
J: TRBJ1-5
D: .
CDR3: CASSSGGNQPQHF
DNA: TGTGCCAGCAGTTCGGGGGGCAATCAGCCCCAGCATTTT

V: TRBV7-3
size: .
J: TRBJ2-1
D: .
CDR3: CASSLTARGNEQFF
DNA: TGTGCCAGCAGCTTAACGGCGCGAGGAAATGAGCAGTTCTTC

V: TRBV4-1
size: .
J: TRBJ2-7
D: .
CDR3: CASSPRGGSYEQYF
DNA: TGCGCCAGCAGCCCTCGGGGCGGTTCCTACGAGCAGTACTTC

V: TRBV6-1
size: .
J: TRBJ2-7
D: TRBD1
CDR3: CASSEQRRAGGEQYF
DNA: TGTGCCAGCAGTGAGCAGCGAAGGGCAGGGGGCGAGCAGTACTTC